This paragraph reports one T cell receptor beta chain. Antigen: not known. The length of the CDR3 is 13 residues. Germline V gene sequence: CDR1 MNHEY, CDR2 SMNVEV (reference sequence). V was shortened by 2 bases and J by 5 bases, with 8 bases between the two germline ends. The entry originates in a study of cytomegalovirus exposure and HLA in healthy donors. Study-level background: The roughly 120 validation repertoires and the roughly 690 first-cohort repertoires shared a platform, a later analysis reported.

The assay was immunoSEQ multiplex PCR, and TCRdb's table has in-frame clones only and misses some. The sample lists tens of thousands of clones, 85% to 95% occurring once. Findings and caveats of the study: In vitro checks showed that a few CMV-associated chains really do target CMV antigens. Whilst most TCR sequences proved rare, a subset of public TCRs occurred across many donors. The study labeled 170 or so TCR beta chains cytomegalovirus-associated.

This rearrangement joins TRBV27 to TRBJ2-3; weak D call: TRBD1 (6 bases). The sample taken for sequencing was PBMCs. This TCR derives from a man between 18 and 29 years old in good health and CMV-seronegative. DNA for the CDR3: TGTGCCAGCAGTTTAATGGGACAAGATACGCAGTATTTT. Residues: CASSLMGQDTQYF.